Each of the 2 T cell receptor beta chains below was sequenced from the same sample in a study of neurological immune-mediated disorders. A single record per CDR3 protein comes from TCRdb applying MiXCR to the 5' RACE reads. The table lists about 66,000 distinct CDR3 sequences, about 4% of them singletons, with approximately 1.2% in the top ten. Sequenced material: PBMCs. These receptors all come from a man aged 25 to 40 with multiple sclerosis.

Many counts were recorded for this clonotype. The CDR3 reads CASSLDRTDTQYF. CDR3 nucleotides: TGCGCCAGCAGCTTGGACAGGACAGATACGCAGTATTTT. The chain couples TRBV5-1 to TRBJ2-3; tentative D call: TRBD1 (5 bases). The CDR3 has 13 amino acids. V lost 0 bases, J lost 3 bases, and 5 bases lay in between. CDR1 and CDR2 from the germline V gene are SGHRS and YFSETQ.

Ten or more counts support this clonotype. This chain uses TRBV7-9 with TRBJ2-5; 7 nucleotides line up with TRBD2. The V gene end was trimmed by 5 bases and the J gene end by 5 bases; junction bases not matched to a gene: 8. Germline CDR1 reads SEHNR; CDR2 reads FQNEAQ (reference sequence). The CDR3 runs to 14 residues. CDR3 sequence: CASSGRVAPETQYF. The CDR3 region has the DNA TGTGCCAGCAGCGGGAGGGTAGCCCCGGAGACCCAGTACTTC.